What follows describes a single T cell receptor beta chain. The treatment was: randomized to nivolumab then ipilimumab (arm A) or the reverse (arm B). No patient had prior DNA-damaging chemotherapy. Live CD3+CD8+ CD19− CD56− cells were sorted from PBMCs. This entry belongs to a study of sequential checkpoint blockade in melanoma. Background on the study: Randomization was 1:1 between first-line nivolumab→ipilimumab and ipilimumab→nivolumab.

V shed 0 bases and J 1 base; nucleotides not matched to a gene: 6. The CDR3 extends over 16 amino acids. Germline-derived CDR1 and CDR2 are MGHRA and YSYEKL. The table came from immunoSEQ multiplex PCR; TCRdb's copy has only in-frame clones and leaves some out. The sample holds 17,000 or so clones, 70% to 80% seen once. Source: CD8+ T cells sorted from blood (inferred from file names), taken from a patient given nivolumab and ipilimumab in sequence. V is TRBV4-1 and J is TRBJ2-7, with 7 bases that match TRBD1. The TCR comes from a human donor with melanoma. As DNA, the CDR3 is TGCGCCAGCAGCCAAGAATACCCAGGGGGTTCCTACGAGCAGTACTTC. It codes for CASSQEYPGGSYEQYF.